The clone carrying this T cell receptor (beta chain) was seen a few times. Its matching antigen is unknown. One entry per CDR3 protein, called by TCRdb with MiXCR from the 5' RACE reads. The profile shows roughly 240,000 distinct CDR3 sequences, roughly 7% of them singletons. The data originate from a study of identical twins. The study's findings and limits: Models predicted too little out-of-frame TCR alpha sharing in monozygotic twins.

Among all donors, each was a healthy Caucasian. These data also formed part of another study, on yellow fever vaccine responses in identical twins.

The source material was memory (CD45RO+) T cells sorted from blood. The source of this sequence is a woman aged 18-29 years in good health.

The chain's CDR3 is CSCGQGAGDTQYF. The CDR3 DNA reads as TGCAGCTGTGGACAGGGGGCCGGAGATACGCAGTATTTT. The chain uses TRBV29-1 and TRBJ2-3; 11 bases agree with TRBD1. This CDR3 has 13 residues. After removal of 8 bases from V and 5 bases from J, the junction contained 6 bases not matched to a gene. Germline V gene data show CDR1 as SQVTM and CDR2 as ANQGSEA.